This T cell receptor (beta chain) was recovered during a study of T cells in Graves' hyperthyroidism and ophthalmopathy (dated by TCRdb to between 2019 and 2020). Regarding the complete study: Peripheral blood was collected at initial diagnosis, before any treatment. TCR V-J signatures able to tell the groups apart were searched for in a discovery cohort of approximately 95 patients, of whom approximately 40 had Graves' ophthalmopathy and roughly 59 had stable Graves' hyperthyroidism. An independent validation cohort of around 20 hyperthyroidism patients and 17 patients who later progressed to ophthalmopathy tested prospective prediction of ophthalmopathy. The approximately 90 discovery patients were randomly split 7:3 into training and test sets. Thyroid tissue and blood T-cell repertoires from about six Graves' hyperthyroidism patients were also compared in the study. After sampling, hyperthyroidism patients received methimazole starting at 30 mg daily, and ophthalmopathy patients received high-dose intravenous methylprednisolone. The paper reports TCR Vbeta CDR3 sequencing of roughly 140 peripheral blood samples: some 41 ophthalmopathy, roughly 74 hyperthyroidism and around 17 progressor patients.

Broad study findings and their caveats: Most expanded thyroid clonotypes (frequency above 0.001) were also detected in blood, a finding suggesting that blood repertoires may reflect thyroid immune responses. In validation, the model predicted progression to ophthalmopathy a median of 6.5 months before onset, with about 70% sensitivity and just under 75% specificity. A model built on a 13 V-J signature distinguished ophthalmopathy from stable hyperthyroidism, reaching about 89% sensitivity and 81.08% specificity in cross-validation and 80%/75% in testing. Sample size was not statistically predetermined, and investigators were not blinded to group allocation.

From the cysteine up to the phenylalanine, the CDR3 has a length of 15 residues. This entry keeps only the CDR3 DNA: 45 bases, framed from base 1. Unmatched junction bases come to 4, with V trimmed by 4 bases and J by 6 bases. In the germline V gene (reference sequence), CDR1 corresponds to SEHNR and CDR2 to FQNEAQ. Graves' hyperthyroidism was defined as stable when no progression to ophthalmopathy occurred over 18 months of follow-up. The hyperthyroidism patients were between 18 and 65 years old and newly diagnosed, with a disease duration of less than 2 months. The study excluded patients with uncontrolled infections, other autoimmune diseases, pregnancy or lactation. Diagnoses relied on clinical symptoms, serum thyroxine and TRAb, thyroid ultrasound and orbital computed tomography. PBMCs were separated from approximately 9.9 ml of fresh peripheral blood using Ficoll-Paque density gradient centrifugation. Total RNA was extracted with Trizol reagent, and quality was checked on an Agilent 2100 Bioanalyzer.

A word on this clonotype: Which antigen it targets is not known. No quality values exist for individual bases; no much larger clone is one base distant.

The TCR beta CDR3 regions were amplified from RNA transcripts. A first-round RT-PCR of the TCR CDR3 used the HTBI primer set with the Qiagen OneStep RT-PCR kit. The libraries were constructed in a second round of multiplex PCR and then size-selected and purified. Sequencing of the libraries was done on an Illumina HiSeq2000 using paired-end 100 bp reads. Under the source paper's analysis protocol: SOAPnuke was used to process the raw data, with reads discarded if the reads contained adapters or uncalled bases, had a mean Phred below 15, or lacked an exact constant-primer or identifier match. COPE v1.2.5 was used to merge high-quality paired reads, and clonotypes were defined as unique nucleotide sequences. MiTCR v1.1 was used to align clonotypes to the IMGT TRBV, TRBD and TRBJ reference segments. Only V-J combinations with frequency above 0.0001, covering 99.2% of repertoires, were analysed. The TCS score was defined as F50 (clonal expansion) divided by E x V (chaos), with BLOSUM62-based TCRdist calculated between CDR3 peptides within each V-J. Welch's t-statistics and random forest reduced 514 V-J features to 13, which were used in a naive Bayes classifier (R e1071). TCRdb passed the public sequencing reads through fastp at Q25 and MiXCR, retaining productive beta sequences. For every CDR3 protein sequence, its rows merge into one entry that carries the most common genes and DNA. TCRdb assigned the V and J calls; the authors' analysis was not used. The sample table records roughly 380,000 distinct CDR3 sequences; approximately 13% of these occur just once. The ten largest clonotypes hold 5.3% of the sample.

The clonotype was recovered from a woman between 18 and 29 years old with Graves' hyperthyroidism. The V and J genes are TRBV7-9 and TRBJ2-2; TRBD1 fits 11 bases in the junction. Sample: blood. The CDR3 reads as follows: CASSSGQGASGELFF. The nucleotide sequence is given as TGTGCCAGCAGCTCCGGACAGGGGGCGTCCGGGGAGCTGTTTTTT.